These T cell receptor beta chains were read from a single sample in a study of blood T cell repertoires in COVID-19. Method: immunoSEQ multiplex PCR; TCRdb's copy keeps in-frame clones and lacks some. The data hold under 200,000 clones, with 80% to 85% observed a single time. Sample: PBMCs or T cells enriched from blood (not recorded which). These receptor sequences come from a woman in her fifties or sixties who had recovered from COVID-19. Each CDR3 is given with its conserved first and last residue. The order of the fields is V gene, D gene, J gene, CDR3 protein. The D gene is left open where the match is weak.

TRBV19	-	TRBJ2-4	CASSISRAKNIQYF
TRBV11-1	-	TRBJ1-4	CASSLSPNEKLFF
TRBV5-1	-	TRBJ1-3	CASSLDPGFGNTIYF
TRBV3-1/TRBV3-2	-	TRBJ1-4	CASSQVGPVNLFF
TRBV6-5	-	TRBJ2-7	CASSSRPSTGRDQYF
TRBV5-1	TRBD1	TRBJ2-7	CASSQGQGPYEQYF
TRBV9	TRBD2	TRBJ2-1	CASSRSGGEFYNEQFF
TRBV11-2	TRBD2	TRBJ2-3	CASSLDGGASDTQYF
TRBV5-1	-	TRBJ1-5	CASSPDSSNQPQHF
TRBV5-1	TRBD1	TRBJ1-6	CASSQGTGAWGDNSPLHF
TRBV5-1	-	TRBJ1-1	CASSSLGGNEAFF
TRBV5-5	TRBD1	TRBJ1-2	CASSMTTGGIYNYGYTF
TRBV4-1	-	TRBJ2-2	CASSPGQNTGELFF
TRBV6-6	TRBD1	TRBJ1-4	CASSRGQGGEKLFF
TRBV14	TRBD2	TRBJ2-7	CASSLGLAGGEQYF
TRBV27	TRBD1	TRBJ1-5	CASSLIYRGGNQPQHF
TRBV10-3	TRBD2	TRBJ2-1	CAIRGSSYNEQFF
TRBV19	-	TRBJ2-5	CASTARQGWRETQYF
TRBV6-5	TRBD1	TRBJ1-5	CASSYLQGSGPQHF
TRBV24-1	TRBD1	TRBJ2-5	CATGTTGGRETQYF
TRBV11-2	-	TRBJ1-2	CASSLVGRVSSNYGYTF
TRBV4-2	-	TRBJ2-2	CASSPLVGGELFF
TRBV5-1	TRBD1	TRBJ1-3	CASSKTGTPSGNTIYF
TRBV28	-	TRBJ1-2	CASQRNYGYTF
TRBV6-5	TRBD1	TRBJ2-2	CASSWTGGAPGELFF
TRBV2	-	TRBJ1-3	CASSGGLGSGNTIYF
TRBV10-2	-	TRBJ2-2	CASRPLLNTGELFF
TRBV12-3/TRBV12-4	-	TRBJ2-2	CASTDLLPGELFF
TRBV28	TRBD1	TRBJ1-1	CASSLTGGVTEAFF
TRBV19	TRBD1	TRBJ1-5	CASRADRVSNQPQHF
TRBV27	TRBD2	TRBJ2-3	CASSPSSGEFTDTQYF
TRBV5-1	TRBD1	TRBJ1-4	CASSLTPGQVNEKLFF
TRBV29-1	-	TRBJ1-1	CSVEDLGLPNTEAFF
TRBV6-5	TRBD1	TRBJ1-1	CASSQDREAFF
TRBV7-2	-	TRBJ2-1	CASSTGLISYNEQFF
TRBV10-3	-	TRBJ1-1	CAISEQGREAFF
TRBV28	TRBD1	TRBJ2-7	CASSSGQGYYEQYF
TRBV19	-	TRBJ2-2	CASGSGFGELFF
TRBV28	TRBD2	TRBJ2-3	CASDSPSGSTDTQYF
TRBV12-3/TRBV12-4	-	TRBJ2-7	CASSFGGYEQYF
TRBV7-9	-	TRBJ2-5	CASSLPLAQETQYF
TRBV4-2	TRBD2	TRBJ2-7	CASSQDGIGTSTTYEQYF
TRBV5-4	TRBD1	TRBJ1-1	CASGRPGQGTMNTEAFF
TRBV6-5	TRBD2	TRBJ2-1	CASTLAGGEQFF
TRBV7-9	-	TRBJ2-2	CASSLTPGELFF
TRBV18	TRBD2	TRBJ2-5	CASSRFVLSSTLAETQYF
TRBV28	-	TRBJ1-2	CASSLGGAEGNYGYTF
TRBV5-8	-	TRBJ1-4	CASSLGPREKLFF
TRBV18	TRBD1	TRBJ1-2	CASAQGELEYYGYTF
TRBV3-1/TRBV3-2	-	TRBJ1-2	CASSPLIQAVSGVGYTF
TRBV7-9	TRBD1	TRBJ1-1	CASSLGQGADTEAFF
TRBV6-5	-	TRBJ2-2	CASSYFKQGGELFF
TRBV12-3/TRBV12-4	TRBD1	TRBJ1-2	CASSLQGAIGYTF
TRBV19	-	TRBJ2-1	CASSFRNEQFF
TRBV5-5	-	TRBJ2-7	CASTSGLYEQYF